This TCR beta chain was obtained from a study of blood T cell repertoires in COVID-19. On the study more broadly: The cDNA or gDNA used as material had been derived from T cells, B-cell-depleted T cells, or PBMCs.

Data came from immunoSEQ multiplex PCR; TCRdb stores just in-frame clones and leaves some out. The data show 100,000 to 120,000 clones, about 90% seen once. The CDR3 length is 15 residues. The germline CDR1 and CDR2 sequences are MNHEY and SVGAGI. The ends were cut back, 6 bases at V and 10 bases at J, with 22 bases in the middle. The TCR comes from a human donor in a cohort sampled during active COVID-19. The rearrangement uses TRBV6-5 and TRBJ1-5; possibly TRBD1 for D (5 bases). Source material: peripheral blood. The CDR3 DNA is TGTGCCAGCAGAGGCAATCGGGACTCCAGGCTACCCCAGCATTTT. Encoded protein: CASRGNRDSRLPQHF.